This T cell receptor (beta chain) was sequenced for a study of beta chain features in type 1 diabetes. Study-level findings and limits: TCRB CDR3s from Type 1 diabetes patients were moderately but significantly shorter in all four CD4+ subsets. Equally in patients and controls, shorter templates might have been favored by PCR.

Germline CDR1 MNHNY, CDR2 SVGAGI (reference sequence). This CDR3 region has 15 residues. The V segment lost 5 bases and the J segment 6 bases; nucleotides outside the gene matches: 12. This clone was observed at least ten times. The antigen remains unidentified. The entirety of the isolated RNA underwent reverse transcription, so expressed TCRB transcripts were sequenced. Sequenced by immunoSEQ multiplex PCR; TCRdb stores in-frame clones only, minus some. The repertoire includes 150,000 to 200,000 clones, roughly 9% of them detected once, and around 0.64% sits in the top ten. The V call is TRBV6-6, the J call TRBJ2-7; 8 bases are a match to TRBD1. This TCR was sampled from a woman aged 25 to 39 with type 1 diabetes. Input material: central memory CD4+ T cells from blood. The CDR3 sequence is CASSDRTGIAGEQYF. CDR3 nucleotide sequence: TGTGCCAGCAGTGACCGGACAGGGATTGCGGGCGAGCAGTACTTC.